Listed below are T cell receptor beta chains from one sample, sequenced in a study of identical twins. TCRdb fed the 5' RACE reads into MiXCR, producing one record per CDR3 protein. The table records approximately 620,000 distinct CDR3 sequences, more than 6.5% of them present only once. These data were also reused for a study on yellow fever vaccine responses in identical twins.

The sequenced material came from PBMCs. The receptors were sampled from a woman aged 18-29 years in good health. Each CDR3 is given with its conserved first and last residue. Each record gives: CDR3 length, D gene, J gene, V gene, clone size, CDR3 protein, CDR3 DNA. D genes are given only for firm matches. Clone size is given for some rows only: seen once, a few or many times, or a class if the clone is expanded.

14 | TRBD1 | TRBJ2-5 | TRBV27 | - | CASASGGDVETQYF | TGTGCCAGCGCTTCAGGGGGCGATGTAGAGACCCAGTACTTC
16 | - | TRBJ2-3 | TRBV29-1 | many | CSVSIGPNVGADTQYF | TGCAGCGTTTCCATCGGACCGAATGTGGGGGCAGATACGCAGTATTTT
11 | - | TRBJ1-1 | TRBV24-1 | many | CATSNYGEAFF | TGTGCCACCTCTAATTATGGTGAAGCTTTCTTT
16 | TRBD1 | TRBJ2-3 | TRBV20-1 | few | CSASVRTTGATDTQYF | TGCAGTGCTAGCGTTAGGACCACAGGGGCAACAGATACGCAGTATTTT
17 | - | TRBJ2-4 | TRBV20-1 | few | CSAREEAGVSAKNIQYF | TGCAGTGCTAGAGAAGAGGCAGGGGTTTCGGCCAAAAACATTCAGTACTTC
13 | - | TRBJ2-1 | TRBV15 | - | CATSSRLPNEQFF | TGTGCCACCAGCAGCCGCTTACCAAATGAGCAGTTCTTC
14 | TRBD1 | TRBJ2-5 | TRBV10-3 | few | CAISGDRIQETQYF | TGTGCCATCAGTGGGGACAGAATACAAGAGACCCAGTACTTC
17 | TRBD2 | TRBJ2-1 | TRBV12-3/TRBV12-4 | many | CASTTGTSGLAYNEQFF | TGTGCCAGCACGACCGGGACTAGCGGGCTCGCCTACAATGAGCAGTTCTTC
14 | - | TRBJ2-7 | TRBV4-1 | many | CASSQVVVRAEQYF | TGCGCCAGCAGCCAAGTGGTCGTCAGGGCCGAGCAGTACTTC
14 | TRBD1 | TRBJ1-2 | TRBV29-1 | many | CSVLGDRGPYGYTF | TGCAGCGTCTTAGGGGACAGGGGTCCCTATGGCTACACCTTC
15 | - | TRBJ1-6 | TRBV2 | few | CASSEPTGLSSKVHF | TGTGCCAGCAGCGAACCGACAGGCCTTTCAAGCAAGGTCCACTTT
13 | - | TRBJ2-7 | TRBV27 | - | CASSFGLAYEQYF | TGTGCCAGCAGTTTTGGCTTAGCCTACGAGCAGTACTTC
17 | TRBD1 | TRBJ2-2 | TRBV5-1 | many | CASSLHPGQGVIGELFF | TGCGCCAGCAGCTTGCATCCGGGACAGGGGGTCATCGGGGAGCTGTTTTTT
16 | - | TRBJ2-1 | TRBV27 | few | CASSIYLGGAGNEQFF | TGTGCCAGCAGTATCTATTTAGGGGGGGCAGGCAATGAGCAGTTCTTC
16 | - | TRBJ2-3 | TRBV28 | few | CASSPPWRATTDTQYF | TGTGCCAGCAGTCCGCCTTGGAGGGCCACCACAGATACGCAGTATTTT
14 | - | TRBJ2-3 | TRBV4-1 | few | CASSEGQTPDTQYF | TGCGCCAGCAGCGAGGGCCAGACCCCAGATACGCAGTATTTT